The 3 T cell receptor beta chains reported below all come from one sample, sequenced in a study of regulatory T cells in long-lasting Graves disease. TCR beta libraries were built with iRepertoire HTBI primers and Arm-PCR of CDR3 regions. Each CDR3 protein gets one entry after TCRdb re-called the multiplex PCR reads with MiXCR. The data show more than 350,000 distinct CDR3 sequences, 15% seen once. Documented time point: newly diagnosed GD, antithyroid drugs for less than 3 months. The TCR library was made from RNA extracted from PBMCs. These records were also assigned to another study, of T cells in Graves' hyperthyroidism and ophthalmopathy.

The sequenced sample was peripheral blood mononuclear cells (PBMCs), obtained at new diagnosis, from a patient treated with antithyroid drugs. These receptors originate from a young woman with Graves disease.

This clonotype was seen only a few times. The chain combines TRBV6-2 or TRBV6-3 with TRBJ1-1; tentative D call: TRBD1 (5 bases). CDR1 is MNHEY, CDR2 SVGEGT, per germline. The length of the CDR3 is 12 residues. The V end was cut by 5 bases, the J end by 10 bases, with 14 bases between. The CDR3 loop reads CASSTRTGGAFF. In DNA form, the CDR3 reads TGTGCCAGCAGTACCAGGACGGGGGGAGCTTTCTTT.

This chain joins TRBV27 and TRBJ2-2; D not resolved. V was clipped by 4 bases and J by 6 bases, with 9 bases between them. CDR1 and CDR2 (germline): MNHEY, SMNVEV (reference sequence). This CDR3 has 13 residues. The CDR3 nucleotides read TGTGCCAGCAGTTACCCCTGGCCCGGGGAGCTGTTTTTT. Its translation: CASSYPWPGELFF.

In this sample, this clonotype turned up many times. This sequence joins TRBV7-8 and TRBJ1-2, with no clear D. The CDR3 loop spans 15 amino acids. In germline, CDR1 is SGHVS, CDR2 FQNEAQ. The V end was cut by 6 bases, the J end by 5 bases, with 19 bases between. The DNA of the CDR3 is TGTGCCAGCAGTCCCGACTCCCTATTGGGTTATGGCTACACCTTC. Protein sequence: CASSPDSLLGYGYTF.